The 4 T cell receptor beta chains below all came from one sample that was sequenced in a study of cytomegalovirus exposure and HLA in healthy donors. Primers for the PCR totalled 60 Vbeta and 13 Jbeta. Assay: immunoSEQ multiplex PCR; the TCRdb copy retains only in-frame clones and omits some. This sample yields a few hundred thousand clones, of which about 90% are seen a single time; roughly 2% belongs to the top ten. The sample taken for sequencing was PBMCs. The receptors shown here come from a woman under 30 in good health and CMV-seronegative.

V gene TRBV23-1 combines with J gene TRBJ2-7, with 11 bases lining up with TRBD1. TRBV23-1 is an ORF, with its function uncertain. J was trimmed by 2 bases and V by 2 bases; bases with no gene match: 8. The CDR3 spans 17 residues. This CDR3 is CASSQNAGQGATYEQYF. Here the CDR3 DNA reads TGCGCCAGCAGTCAAAACGCCGGACAGGGGGCGACCTACGAGCAGTACTTC.

The chain joins TRBV9 to TRBJ2-2; no firm D call. The CDR3 loop spans 15 amino acids. The V gene lost 3 bases and the J gene lost 0 bases, with 9 bases spanning the gap. Germline-derived CDR1 and CDR2 are SGDLS and YYNGEE. Written as DNA, the CDR3 is TGTGCCAGCAGCGGACAAAAGACGAACACCGGGGAGCTGTTTTTT. This sequence encodes CASSGQKTNTGELFF.

The chain links TRBV5-5 to TRBJ1-2; no firm D call. Trimming left V 4 bases short and J 3 bases short, with 13 bases between. CDR3 size: 14 residues. Germline V lookup: CDR1 SGHKS, CDR2 YYEKEE (reference sequence). The DNA for the CDR3 is TGTGCCAGCAGCCCTAGCCCCGGTTACTATGGCTACACCTTC. It translates to CASSPSPGYYGYTF.

V gene TRBV9 combines with J gene TRBJ2-3; TRBD2 is a possible D gene (6 bases). This CDR3 has 13 residues. CDR1 and CDR2 from the germline V gene are SGDLS and YYNGEE. V shed 4 bases and J shed 4 bases, with 10 bases lying between them. CDR3 protein: CASSLTGADTQYF. The CDR3 nucleotides are TGTGCCAGCAGCCTGACGGGAGCAGATACGCAGTATTTT.